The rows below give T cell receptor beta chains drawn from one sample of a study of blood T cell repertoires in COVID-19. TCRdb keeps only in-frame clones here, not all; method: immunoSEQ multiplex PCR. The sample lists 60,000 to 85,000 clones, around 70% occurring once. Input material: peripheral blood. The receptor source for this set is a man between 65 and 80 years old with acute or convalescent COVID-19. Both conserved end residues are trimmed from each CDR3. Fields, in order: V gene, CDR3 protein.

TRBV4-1 ASSQGDTSAYEQY
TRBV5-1 ASSLDGGSGNEQF
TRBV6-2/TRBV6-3 ASSLQGNYGYT
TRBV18 ASSTGTEGYEQY
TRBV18 ASSSTPVGGELF
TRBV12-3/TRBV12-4 ASSRQGNQPQH
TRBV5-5 ASRIDRGSGTQY
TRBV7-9 ASSLGREQY
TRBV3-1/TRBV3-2 ASSQGATVTYEQY
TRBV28 ASSGISGLAGLSYEQY
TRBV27 ASSSTGSNQPQH
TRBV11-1 ASSPLVGVNTEAF
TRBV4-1 ASSQGGQGSQPQH
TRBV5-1 ASTNQGQGAYNEQF
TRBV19 ASTYGGTGNTIY
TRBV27 ASSRGSSYEQY
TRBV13 ASSAQRPVGELF
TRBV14 ASSQEEASGRGTGELF
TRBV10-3 AISEGGVEAGNTIY
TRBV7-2 ASSTFSLTSGNTIY
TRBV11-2 ASSPLKAGVVHEQY
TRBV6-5 ASTKDREGYGYT
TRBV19 ASSIGGTSGRALV
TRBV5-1 ASSAEGVDGYT
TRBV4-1 ASSQQGAMNTEAF
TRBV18 ASSPGAQETQY
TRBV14 ASSPVDRGNEKLF
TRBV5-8 ASSLYSINYGYT
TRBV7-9 ASSRIGELAFYNEQF
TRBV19 ARASPERVHSNQPQH
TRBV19 ASSPGLAGAGEQF
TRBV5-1 ASRQGQGENTEAF
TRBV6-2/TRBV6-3 ASSQGGPQH
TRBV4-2 ASSPAGGGEKLF
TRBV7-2 ASSLAQRGTDTQY
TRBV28 ASSLAGDRGLSPLH
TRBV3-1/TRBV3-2 ASSIGGRPGAQY
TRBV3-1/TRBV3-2 ASSLLSAKNIQY
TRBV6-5 ASSFLDREGGELF
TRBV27 ASSLTGVYNSPLH
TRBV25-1 ASSGAGAGNTGELF
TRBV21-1 ASSTLAVNNEKLF
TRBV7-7 ASSSGTGPNEKLF
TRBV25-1 ASSDRAPSIQETQY
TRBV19 ASSPRGGERSYEQY
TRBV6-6 ASLQDGISYEQY
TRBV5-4 ASSLAGPYEQY
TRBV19 ASSLGTGRSNQPQH
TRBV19 ASNPDSSYNSPLH
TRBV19 ASSIPGTSSYNEQF
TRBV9 ASSAGTQDSPLH